Listed below are T cell receptor beta chains from one sample, sequenced in a study of monozygotic twins with inflammatory bowel disease. TCRdb reprocessed the 5' RACE reads and keeps a single row for each CDR3 protein, giving no DNA. The table lists 190,000 or so distinct CDR3 sequences. The sample was blood. The source is a human donor with ulcerative colitis or Crohn's disease, or a healthy co-twin of an affected twin (not recorded which). CDR3s include the opening cysteine and the closing phenylalanine or tryptophan.

j_gene,v_gene,CDR3aa
TRBJ2-1,TRBV20-1,CSATRQGAWNEQFF
TRBJ1-2,TRBV9,CASSRGSSTANYGYTF
TRBJ2-5,TRBV9,CASSVRGNYQETQYF
TRBJ2-1,TRBV20-1,CSARDRSGGPRSSYNEQFF
TRBJ2-2,TRBV18,CASSPPGTVRTGELFF
TRBJ2-2,TRBV5-1,CASSLVPGSNTGELFF
TRBJ2-3,TRBV20-1,CSARDTSTDTQYF
TRBJ1-4,TRBV20-1,CSAGDSGKLFF
TRBJ1-1,TRBV5-1,CASSLGGAPMNTEAFF
TRBJ1-2,TRBV6-5,CASSYRQAYANYGYTF
TRBJ1-5,TRBV6-1,CASVSGQGHNQPQHF
TRBJ2-7,TRBV7-9,CASSFGSPLNEQYF
TRBJ2-7,TRBV12-3/TRBV12-4,CASSSGLGRYYEQYF
TRBJ1-1,TRBV4-1,CASSPILRKAEAFF
TRBJ2-3,TRBV6-5,CASSYERRADTQYF
TRBJ1-3,TRBV11-2,CASSLDRPGSGNTIYF
TRBJ1-1,TRBV6-1,CASIFNPGLRENTEAFF
TRBJ2-5,TRBV10-3,CAINEGAQETQYF
TRBJ1-2,TRBV9,CASSHGRDGYTF
TRBJ1-3,TRBV3-1,CASSQDPLRNSGNTIYF
TRBJ1-1,TRBV7-2,CASSPLLRGVNTEAFF
TRBJ2-3,TRBV5-1,CASSLPTTGGATDTQYF
TRBJ2-7,TRBV29-1,CSAGVSAGDEQYF
TRBJ1-3,TRBV6-1,CASTEGATGNTIYF
TRBJ2-1,TRBV12-3/TRBV12-4,CASSLRFPGQGADRHEQFF
TRBJ2-7,TRBV6-1,CASSVRQGLYEQYF
TRBJ1-1,TRBV2,CASRPDSVNTEAFF
TRBJ1-3,TRBV20-1,CSARDMATGNTIYF
TRBJ1-2,TRBV7-2,CASTQQGGGRGYTF
TRBJ2-3,TRBV20-1,CSAWLAGSTDTQYF
TRBJ2-5,TRBV10-3,CAISGGTGETQYF
TRBJ1-1,TRBV27,CASSLYGFGRMNTEAFF
TRBJ1-5,TRBV12-3/TRBV12-4,CASSLWKGGEYHQPQHF
TRBJ2-3,TRBV5-5,CASSLSGTPSTDTQYF
TRBJ2-2,TRBV4-2,CASSQGRITPPGELFF
TRBJ2-3,TRBV7-2,CASSSQAGLDTQYF
TRBJ2-1,TRBV2,CASSEALGSSYNEQFF
TRBJ1-2,TRBV20-1,CSAPPGTYGYTF
TRBJ2-3,TRBV20-1,CSASGGALTDTQYF
TRBJ2-3,TRBV20-1,CSAVHGSTSTDTQYF
TRBJ2-7,TRBV18,CASSPPRTGDYEQYF
TRBJ1-1,TRBV6-1,CASSQTGGWNPEAFF
TRBJ1-5,TRBV12-3/TRBV12-4,CASNPPGWSNQPQHF
TRBJ2-5,TRBV5-6,CASRRGVEYQETQYF
TRBJ1-2,TRBV7-2,CASSLLPTDYGYTF
TRBJ2-2,TRBV7-6,CASSTGGQAGELFF
TRBJ2-3,TRBV20-1,CSARTMNLLTDTQYF
TRBJ1-4,TRBV15,CATSRGTGGNEKLFF
TRBJ2-1,TRBV4-1,CASSQQAGGLTNEQFF
TRBJ1-4,TRBV24-1,CATSSGHPLEKLFF
TRBJ2-7,TRBV9,CASSVGGGAYEQYF
TRBJ2-2,TRBV20-1,CSASPPLRQTGELFF
TRBJ1-2,TRBV5-1,CASSLDSGVNGYTF